The 18 T cell receptor beta chains below were found in one sample sequenced in a study of OX40 agonist ivuxolimab in advanced cancers. The data were produced by immunoSEQ multiplex PCR, yet TCRdb's version contains in-frame clones alone and is incomplete. The table includes 30,000 to 45,000 clones, 70% to 80% detected once. The source material was CD4+ or CD8+ T cells sorted from blood, sampled in a trial of the OX40 agonist ivuxolimab. The receptors originated from an adult with an advanced solid tumor such as melanoma, head and neck, liver or kidney cancer.

The chain employs TRBV9 and TRBJ2-7; D is possibly TRBD1 (6 bases). Trimming pared 0 bases from V and 10 bases from J, leaving 17 bases between. Germline V lookup: CDR1 SGDLS, CDR2 YYNGEE. The CDR3 has 14 amino acids. The CDR3 DNA follows: TGTGCCAGCAGCGTAGGACCGGGACAATGGGAACAGTACTTC. Protein product: CASSVGPGQWEQYF. Based on the CDR3 plus reference TRBV9 and TRBJ2-7, the full variable domain is DSGVTQTPKHLITATGQRVTLRCSPRSGDLSVYWYQQSLDQGLQFLIQYYNGEERAKGNILERFSAQQFPDLHSELNLSSLELGDSALYFCASSVGPGQWEQYFGPGTRLTVT.

This clone has only a few counts. The genes are TRBV29-1 and TRBJ1-1; D may be TRBD1 (5 bases). Germline V gene lookup returns CDR1 SQVTM and CDR2 ANQGSEA. V lost 5 bases and J 7 bases, leaving 8 bases between the germline ends. This CDR3 spans 10 amino acids. The DNA for the CDR3 is TGCAGCGTTTGGGGGATTGAAGCTTTCTTT. It translates to CSVWGIEAFF.

The chain employs TRBV2 and TRBJ2-2; D call uncertain. V lost 6 bases to trimming and J lost 1 base, with 9 bases between them. The CDR3 consists of 14 residues. Germline CDR1 reads SNHLY; CDR2 reads FYNNEI. The CDR3 bases are TGTGCCAGCAGGGAACTGCTGAACACCGGGGAGCTGTTTTTT. Its translation is CASRELLNTGELFF.

The chain has TRBV10-3 and TRBJ1-4; possibly TRBD1 for D (5 bases). V was trimmed by 6 bases and J by 2 bases, leaving 10 bases between them. The CDR3 is 14 amino acids. Germline V CDR1 and CDR2: ENHRY, SYGVKD. Here the CDR3 DNA reads TGTGCCATCAGCCCAGGGCGGACTAATGAAAAACTGTTTTTT. Residues: CAISPGRTNEKLFF.

This rearrangement joins TRBV4-1 to TRBJ1-2, with D possibly matching TRBD1 (5 bases). The CDR3 covers 14 residues. Trimming removed 2 bases at V and 8 bases at J, with 15 bases between. Per the germline V gene, CDR1 is MGHRA and CDR2 is YSYEKL. This CDR3 reads CASSQSDNGGGYTF. CDR3 bases: TGCGCCAGCAGCCAATCGGACAATGGAGGAGGCTACACCTTC.

The V call is TRBV7-2, the J call TRBJ1-2, with D maybe TRBD1 (5 bases). CDR1 is SGHTA, CDR2 FQGNSA, per germline. CDR3 size: 13 residues. The V end was cut by 5 bases, the J end by 6 bases, with 13 bases between. The DNA for the CDR3 is TGTGCCAGCAGCCCGGGGACCGCTAATGGCTACACCTTC. Residues: CASSPGTANGYTF.

This clone was counted a few times. This chain joins TRBV30 and TRBJ2-2; D might be TRBD1 (5 bases). In germline, CDR1 is GTSNPN, CDR2 SVGIG (reference sequence). The CDR3 contains 14 residues. V dropped 4 bases and J dropped 4 bases, with 13 bases sitting between them. CDR3 in amino acids: CAWKVQGSTGELFF. For the CDR3, the DNA is TGTGCCTGGAAGGTTCAGGGAAGCACCGGGGAGCTGTTTTTT.

The chain combines TRBV11-2 with TRBJ2-5, with D possibly TRBD2 on 5 matching bases. V was cut by 1 base and J by 5 bases, with 14 bases left in between. Germline V gives CDR1 SGHAT, CDR2 FQNNGV. CDR3 length: 15 residues. DNA for the CDR3: TGTGCCAGCAGCTTAGGTTCTCTGGGGAGCGAGACCCAGTACTTC. As protein: CASSLGSLGSETQYF.

The V gene is TRBV7-2, the J gene TRBJ1-1; D may be TRBD1 (5 bases). This CDR3 region has 14 residues. CDR1 is SGHTA, CDR2 FQGNSA, per germline. V lost 3 bases, J lost 2 bases, and 10 bases lay in between. The chain's CDR3 is CASSFSQGNTEAFF. CDR3 DNA: TGTGCCAGCAGCTTTTCGCAGGGCAACACTGAAGCTTTCTTT. The complete variable domain, with remaining parts taken from reference TRBV7-2 and TRBJ1-1, reads GAGVSQSPSNKVTEKGKDVELRCDPISGHTALYWYRQSLGQGLEFLIYFQGNSAPDKSGLPSDRFSAERTGGSVSTLTIQRTQQEDSAVYLCASSFSQGNTEAFFGQGTRLTVV.

V gene TRBV4-3 combines with J gene TRBJ2-5, with TRBD2 as a possible D gene (5 bases). The V end lost 5 bases, the J end lost 1 base, and 14 bases lay between the germline ends. The germline gives CDR1 LGHNA, CDR2 YSLEER. This CDR3 comprises 15 residues. The chain's CDR3 is CASSSSTRPQETQYF. The CDR3 nucleotides are TGCGCCAGCAGCTCGTCTACTAGGCCCCAAGAGACCCAGTACTTC.

This chain joins TRBV12-5 and TRBJ2-1; weak D call: TRBD2 (5 bases). The V end lost 1 base, the J end lost 10 bases, and 14 bases lay between the germline ends. CDR1 is LGHNT, CDR2 FRNRAP, per germline. This CDR3 has 14 residues. The CDR3 nucleotides read TGTGCTAGTGGTTTGGACGGTAGCGCTAACGAGCAGTTCTTC. Translated: CASGLDGSANEQFF.

The chain is built from TRBV5-1 and TRBJ1-2; TRBD1 matches 7 bases. The V and J ends lost 0 bases and 3 bases, in that order; junction bases with no gene match: 5. Germline CDR1 SGHRS, CDR2 YFSETQ. The CDR3 is 15 residues long. CDR3 DNA: TGCGCCAGCAGCTTGGCGGAGGGGGCGGACTATGGCTACACCTTC. Its protein product is CASSLAEGADYGYTF.

This clone was observed a handful of times. The chain carries TRBV27 and TRBJ2-5; no clear D. Germline-derived CDR1 and CDR2 are MNHEY and SMNVEV (reference sequence). The CDR3 consists of 14 residues. V lost 6 bases, J lost 5 bases, and 16 bases lay in between. CDR3 sequence (DNA): TGTGCCAGCAGCTCGGTTACAAAACGGGAGACCCAGTACTTC. Protein product: CASSSVTKRETQYF.

The chain's CDR3 is CASSLGRSSYEQYF. The CDR3 bases are TGCGCCAGCAGCTTGGGGAGGAGCTCCTACGAGCAGTACTTC. The genes are TRBV5-1 and TRBJ2-7; a weak D match, TRBD2 (5 bases). Deletions cut 0 bases from V and 0 bases from J, with 7 bases between. Germline CDR1 is SGHRS and CDR2 is YFSETQ. This CDR3 has 14 residues. The full variable domain, its missing parts supplied by reference TRBV5-1 and TRBJ2-7, is KAGVTQTPRYLIKTRGQQVTLSCSPISGHRSVSWYQQTPGQGLQFLFEYFSETQRNKGNFPGRFSGRQFSNSRSEMNVSTLELGDSALYLCASSLGRSSYEQYFGPGTRLTVT.

The table lists this clone with a few counts. The CDR3 loop is CASSFGAGANVLTF. As DNA, the CDR3 is TGTGCCAGCAGTTTTGGCGCAGGGGCCAACGTCCTGACTTTC. The chain has TRBV27 and TRBJ2-6; unclear D gene. Per the germline V gene, CDR1 is MNHEY and CDR2 is SMNVEV (reference sequence). This CDR3 contains 14 residues. V lost 3 bases and J lost 4, with 7 bases in between.

J is TRBJ2-5 and V is TRBV6-1; TRBD2 might be the D (5 bases). The length of the CDR3 is 13 residues. Germline V gene sequence: CDR1 MNHNS, CDR2 SASEGT. Trimming pared 4 bases from V and 4 bases from J, leaving 10 bases between. The CDR3 region is CASSGGWLETQYF. The CDR3 DNA reads as TGTGCCAGCAGTGGCGGGTGGCTAGAGACCCAGTACTTC.

The chain combines TRBV28 with TRBJ1-2; 7 bases match TRBD1. J was trimmed by 8 bases and V by 5 bases; bases with no gene match: 8. This CDR3 spans 13 amino acids. CDR1 is MDHEN and CDR2 is SYDVKM in the germline V gene. CDR3: CASSAGQKAGYTF. The CDR3 coding sequence is TGTGCCAGCAGTGCGGGACAGAAGGCCGGCTACACCTTC.

The V gene is TRBV5-1, the J gene TRBJ2-4; possibly TRBD1 for D (6 bases). This CDR3 comprises 16 residues. V was clipped by 0 bases and J by 5 bases, with 15 bases between them. Germline V gene lookup returns CDR1 SGHRS and CDR2 YFSETQ. The CDR3 spells CASSLADRDTENIQYF. CDR3 in DNA: TGCGCCAGCAGCTTGGCGGATCGGGACACAGAAAACATTCAGTACTTC.